These 8 T cell receptor beta chains share one sample of origin, sequenced in a study of Graves' ophthalmopathy and Graves' hyperthyroidism. The authors amplified TCR beta CDR3 regions, and they did so from RNA transcripts for repertoire sequencing. HTBI-primed RT-PCR formed the first round, and a multiplex PCR formed the second. TCRdb reanalysed the multiplex PCR reads using MiXCR and keeps one entry per CDR3 protein. The sample carries 360,000 or so distinct CDR3 sequences, about a sixth recorded once. The source material was peripheral blood. Receptors originate from a woman under 30 with Graves' ophthalmopathy.

This clonotype appeared many times. The chain employs TRBV28 and TRBJ1-2; 7 bases are shared with TRBD1. The V gene's germline CDR1 is MDHEN and CDR2 SYDVKM. V trimming: 2 bases; J trimming: 7 bases; junction bases outside the gene matches: 4. This CDR3 contains 13 residues. CDR3 sequence reads: CASSLGDSIGYTF. In nucleotides, the CDR3 is TGTGCCAGCAGTTTAGGGGACAGTATTGGCTACACCTTC.

This clonotype has ten or more counts. This rearrangement joins TRBV6-2 or TRBV6-3 to TRBJ1-5; 8 bases are a match to TRBD1. Germline V CDR1 and CDR2: MNHEY, SVGEGT. This CDR3 is 17 amino acids long. V lost 7 bases and J lost 0; bases outside the gene matches: 11. CDR3 residues: CASTPRGQGLSNQPQHF. The CDR3 nucleotides are TGTGCCAGCACTCCTCGAGGACAGGGCCTTAGCAATCAGCCCCAGCATTTT.

This clonotype has at least ten counts. The chain couples TRBV28 to TRBJ2-7, with 8 bases aligning to TRBD2. V lost 1 base and J lost 2; bases outside the gene matches: 4. This CDR3 spans 15 amino acids. CDR1 and CDR2 (germline): MDHEN, SYDVKM. For the CDR3, the DNA is TGTGCCAGCAGTTTATTCGGGGGGGCGACCTACGAGCAGTACTTC. This encodes CASSLFGGATYEQYF.

This clonotype was detected ten times or more. The V call is TRBV7-2, the J call TRBJ1-5, with 7 bases that match TRBD1. The V gene's germline CDR1 is SGHTA and CDR2 FQGNSA. With V trimmed by 1 base and J by 5 bases, 5 bases remained unmatched. The CDR3 is 15 amino acids. The CDR3 DNA is TGTGCCAGCAGCTTAGTTCAGGGGGGGGATCAGCCCCAGCATTTT. Its translation: CASSLVQGGDQPQHF. Filled out from reference TRBV7-2 and TRBJ1-5, the complete variable domain reads GAGVSQSPSNKVTEKGKDVELRCDPISGHTALYWYRQSLGQGLEFLIYFQGNSAPDKSGLPSDRFSAERTGGSVSTLTIQRTQQEDSAVYLCASSLVQGGDQPQHFGDGTRLSIL.

This clonotype was detected only a few times. The V and J genes are TRBV11-1 and TRBJ2-7, with 11 positions matching TRBD1. Germline V gene sequence: CDR1 SGHAT, CDR2 FQDESV (reference sequence). This CDR3 comprises 14 residues. Trimming took 5 bases from V and 7 from J; bases not matched to a gene: 7. CDR3 sequence: CASSRGQGAEEQYF. The CDR3 nucleotides are TGTGCCAGCAGCCGCGGACAGGGGGCGGAGGAGCAGTACTTC.

This clonotype was found many times. The V and J genes are TRBV2 and TRBJ1-2; unclear D gene. In germline, CDR1 is SNHLY, CDR2 FYNNEI. V was shortened by 4 bases and J by 10 bases, with 10 bases between the two germline ends. The CDR3 totals 11 residues. The CDR3 region has the DNA TGTGCCAGCAGTGGCGGTGGGGACTACACCTTC. It specifies CASSGGGDYTF. The whole variable domain, remainder taken from reference TRBV2 and TRBJ1-2, is EPEVTQTPSHQVTQMGQEVILRCVPISNHLYFYWYRQILGQKVEFLVSFYNNEISEKSEIFDDQFSVERPDGSNFTLKIRSTKLEDSAMYFCASSGGGDYTFGSGTRLTVV.

The chain combines TRBV3-1 with TRBJ2-5; a weak D match, TRBD2 (5 bases). This CDR3 is built from 14 residues. Trimming stripped 4 bases from V and 4 bases from J, with 13 bases between. Germline CDR1 is LGHDT and CDR2 is YNNKEL (reference sequence). The CDR3 sequence: CASSPTGSLETQYF. CDR3 bases: TGTGCCAGCAGCCCAACGGGGAGTCTAGAGACCCAGTACTTC.

This clonotype occurred many times. V and J are TRBV20-1 and TRBJ2-1; 7 bases map to TRBD1. Trimming at V came to 3 bases and at J to 3 bases, leaving 5 bases not matched to a gene. CDR1 is DFQATT, CDR2 SNEGSKA, per germline (reference sequence). The CDR3 length is 14 residues. CDR3 sequence reads: CSASHRDSYNEQFF. The CDR3 DNA follows: TGCAGTGCTAGCCATCGGGACAGCTACAATGAGCAGTTCTTC.